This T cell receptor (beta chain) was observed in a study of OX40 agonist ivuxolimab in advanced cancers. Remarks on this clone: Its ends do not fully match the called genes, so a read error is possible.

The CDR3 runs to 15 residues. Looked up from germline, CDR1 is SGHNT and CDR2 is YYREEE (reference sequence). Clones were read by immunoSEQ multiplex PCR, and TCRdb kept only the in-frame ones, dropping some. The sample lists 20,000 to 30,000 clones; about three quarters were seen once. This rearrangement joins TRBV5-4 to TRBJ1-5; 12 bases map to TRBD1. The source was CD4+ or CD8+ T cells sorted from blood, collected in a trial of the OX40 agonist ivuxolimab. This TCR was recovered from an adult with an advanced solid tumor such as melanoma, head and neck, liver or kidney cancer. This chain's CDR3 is CASSLGQGAYQPQHF. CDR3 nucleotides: TGTGCCAGCAGTTTGGGACAGGGGGCATATCAGCCCCAGCATTTT.